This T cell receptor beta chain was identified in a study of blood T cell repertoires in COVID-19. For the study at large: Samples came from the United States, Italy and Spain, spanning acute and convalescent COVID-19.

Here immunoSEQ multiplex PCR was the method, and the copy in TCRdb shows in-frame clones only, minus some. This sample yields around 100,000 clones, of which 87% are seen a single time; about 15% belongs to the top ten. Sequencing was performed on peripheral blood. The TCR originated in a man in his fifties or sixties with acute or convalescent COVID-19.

The CDR3 coding sequence is TGTGCCATCAGTGAGTCGAGCGGGAGCAGCACAGATACGCAGTATTTT. Protein: CAISESSGSSTDTQYF. This chain connects TRBV10-3 to TRBJ2-3, with TRBD2 matching 8 bases. V shed 0 bases, J shed 0 bases, and the junction held 2 bases outside the gene matches. Germline V CDR1 and CDR2: ENHRY, SYGVKD. This CDR3 is 16 amino acids long.